The 31 T cell receptor beta chains below all came from one sample that was sequenced in a study of CXCR3-negative and CXCR3-positive naive CD8 T cells. Libraries were UMI-labeled 5' RACE TRB cDNA. One entry per CDR3 protein, without DNA, is what TCRdb gives after re-calling the 5' RACE reads. The sample's table shows about 140,000 distinct CDR3 sequences. General study findings and limits: CXCR3-positive naive cells had more hydrophobic TRB CDR3s than CXCR3-negative naive cells.

These TCRs' antigens remain unknown. Sequenced sample: naive CXCR3+ CD8+ T cells from blood. Indicated subset: CD45RO-CCR7+CD27+CD95- naive CD8+ T cells expressing CXCR3 (TNR3+). These receptors were obtained from a human donor in good health. Some clones in this sample may be carry-over from other donors' samples.

The genes are TRBV7-4 and TRBJ2-7; there is no DNA to check the TCRdb D call of TRBD2. This CDR3 is 14 amino acids long. From germline, CDR1 is SGHVT and CDR2 SQSDAQ. The CDR3 sequence: CASSPTTSDYEQYF.

This rearrangement joins TRBV12-3 or TRBV12-4 to TRBJ2-1. CDR3 length: 13 amino acids. The CDR3 spells CASSLALWNEQFF.

The chain employs TRBV29-1 and TRBJ2-2; the D call from TCRdb, TRBD1, cannot be confirmed without DNA. This CDR3 comprises 15 residues. Germline loops: CDR1 SQVTM, CDR2 ANQGSEA. This chain's CDR3 is CSVEEGQGVTGELFF.

The rearrangement joins TRBV29-1 to TRBJ2-1; TCRdb indicates TRBD2, and absent DNA this call remains unverified. The length of the CDR3 is 17 residues. CDR1 and CDR2 (germline): SQVTM, ANQGSEA. The CDR3 sequence is CSVELRSGGAWYNEQFF.

This chain uses TRBV12-3 or TRBV12-4 with TRBJ2-7; TCRdb's D call of TRBD1 is untestable without DNA. The CDR3 has 15 residues. This chain's CDR3 is CASSPRQGSPYEQYF.

The CDR3 spells CASHPVGTDTQYF. The rearrangement uses TRBV6-6 and TRBJ2-3; the TCRdb call, TRBD1, lacks DNA for checking. The CDR3 spans 13 residues. CDR1 is MNHNY and CDR2 is SVGAGI in the germline V gene (reference sequence).

The gene calls are TRBV12-3 or TRBV12-4 and TRBJ1-1; TCRdb's assignment of TRBD1 cannot be checked, as there is no DNA. This CDR3 has 13 residues. The CDR3 sequence: CASNHEGGTEAFF.

The genes are TRBV7-9 and TRBJ2-1; TCRdb's D gene call, TRBD2, goes unchecked for lack of DNA. This CDR3 is built from 13 residues. Germline CDR1 reads SEHNR; CDR2 reads FQNEAQ (reference sequence). CDR3 protein: CASSLLPSDEQFF.

The rearrangement uses TRBV20-1 and TRBJ1-1. This CDR3 has 13 residues. CDR1 and CDR2 (germline): DFQATT, SNEGSKA (reference sequence). CDR3 amino acids: CSATASENTEAFF.

The chain couples TRBV4-1 to TRBJ2-5; there is no DNA to check the TCRdb D call of TRBD1. This CDR3 has 13 amino acids. The germline gives CDR1 MGHRA, CDR2 YSYEKL. The CDR3 sequence is CASGVTGLKTQYF.

CDR3 amino acids: CASSNLQGAYEQYF. The chain uses TRBV28 and TRBJ2-7; TCRdb picks TRBD1, but there is no DNA to check that call. This CDR3 is 14 amino acids long. Germline CDR1 reads MDHEN; CDR2 reads SYDVKM. The full variable domain, rest sourced from reference TRBV28 and TRBJ2-7, is DVKVTQSSRYLVKRTGEKVFLECVQDMDHENMFWYRQDPGLGLRLIYFSYDVKMKEKGDIPEGYSVSREKKERFSLILESASTNQTSMYLCASSNLQGAYEQYFGPGTRLTVT.

The chain carries TRBV6-5 and TRBJ2-1; the TCRdb D gene call, TRBD2, has no DNA to confirm it. The germline CDR1 and CDR2 sequences are MNHEY and SVGAGI. The CDR3 runs to 15 residues. CDR3 sequence: CASSLLAGGVNEQFF.

This chain connects TRBV5-1 to TRBJ2-3; TCRdb selects TRBD2, and the lack of DNA leaves this call unchecked. Germline-derived CDR1 and CDR2 are SGHRS and YFSETQ. The CDR3 is made up of 16 amino acids. This chain's CDR3 is CASSSPGTSPEDMQYF.

This chain links TRBV28 with TRBJ2-2; without DNA, the TCRdb call of TRBD1 cannot be checked. The germline V gene has CDR1 MDHEN and CDR2 SYDVKM. This CDR3 has 16 residues. The CDR3: CASSFRAGRATGELFF. The full variable domain, its missing parts supplied by reference TRBV28 and TRBJ2-2, is DVKVTQSSRYLVKRTGEKVFLECVQDMDHENMFWYRQDPGLGLRLIYFSYDVKMKEKGDIPEGYSVSREKKERFSLILESASTNQTSMYLCASSFRAGRATGELFFGEGSRLTVL.

The V and J genes are TRBV12-3 or TRBV12-4 and TRBJ1-6; TCRdb gives TRBD1 as the D gene, but with no DNA this cannot be confirmed. The CDR3 consists of 16 residues. The CDR3 is CASSDTKQGANSPLHF.

This chain connects TRBV4-1 to TRBJ1-4. This CDR3 has 14 amino acids. The V gene's germline CDR1 is MGHRA and CDR2 YSYEKL. The CDR3 here is CASSQDQLNEKLFF.

The rearrangement joins TRBV7-2 to TRBJ2-7. The CDR3 has 12 residues. CDR1 is SGHTA and CDR2 is FQGNSA in the germline V gene. The CDR3 is CASGLGSYEQYF. The full variable domain, its missing parts supplied by reference TRBV7-2 and TRBJ2-7, is GAGVSQSPSNKVTEKGKDVELRCDPISGHTALYWYRQSLGQGLEFLIYFQGNSAPDKSGLPSDRFSAERTGGSVSTLTIQRTQQEDSAVYLCASGLGSYEQYFGPGTRLTVT.

The V call is TRBV29-1, the J call TRBJ2-7; the D gene TCRdb calls, TRBD1, cannot be checked with no DNA. This CDR3 is built from 18 residues. Germline V lookup: CDR1 SQVTM, CDR2 ANQGSEA. The CDR3 reads CSVGESSKDRHPCEGQYF.

This chain joins TRBV28 and TRBJ1-1. Germline CDR1 and CDR2: MDHEN and SYDVKM. CDR3 length: 13 residues. CDR3 sequence reads: CASSFRGSTEAFF.

The chain combines TRBV6-5 with TRBJ2-7. CDR1 is MNHEY, CDR2 SVGAGI, per germline. This CDR3 is built from 14 residues. The CDR3 spells CASSYYSLMGEQYF.

This chain uses TRBV7-9 with TRBJ1-2; TCRdb's assignment of TRBD1 cannot be checked, as there is no DNA. Looked up from germline, CDR1 is SEHNR and CDR2 is FQNEAQ (reference sequence). CDR3 length: 20 amino acids. The CDR3 spells CASSLLHVTGGGQPGYGYTF.

The V gene is TRBV9, the J gene TRBJ2-7; the D call from TCRdb, TRBD2, cannot be confirmed without DNA. The germline V gene encodes CDR1 SGDLS and CDR2 YYNGEE. CDR3 length: 15 amino acids. The CDR3 reads CASSPGLAGANEQYF.

This rearrangement joins TRBV10-3 to TRBJ2-7; TCRdb indicates TRBD1, and absent DNA this call remains unverified. CDR1 is ENHRY and CDR2 is SYGVKD in the germline V gene. The CDR3 extends over 17 amino acids. CDR3 protein: CAISESTRGRTTYEQYF.

The chain couples TRBV18 to TRBJ1-1; TCRdb designates TRBD1, a call that cannot be tested without DNA. There are 15 residues in the CDR3. Germline assignment: CDR1 KGHSH and CDR2 LQKENI. This CDR3 reads CASSPPDRLNTEAFF. Supplemented by reference TRBV18 and TRBJ1-1, the full variable domain reads NAGVMQNPRHLVRRRGQEARLRCSPMKGHSHVYWYRQLPEEGLKFMVYLQKENIIDESGMPKERFSAEFPKEGPSILRIQQVVRGDSAAYFCASSPPDRLNTEAFFGQGTRLTVV.

The chain joins TRBV7-3 to TRBJ2-1; TCRdb selects TRBD2, and the lack of DNA leaves this call unchecked. Germline-derived CDR1 and CDR2 are SGHTA and FQGTGA. The CDR3 runs 14 residues. This CDR3 reads CASGRGGVGNEQFF.

V usage is TRBV27 and J usage is TRBJ2-3; the TRBD1 assignment by TCRdb is unverifiable without DNA. This CDR3 is 16 amino acids long. The V gene's germline CDR1 is MNHEY and CDR2 SMNVEV (reference sequence). CDR3 sequence: CASSPTTGGLTDTQYF.

This chain uses TRBV20-1 with TRBJ1-2; TCRdb proposes TRBD1, but this gene call is untestable without DNA. The germline V gene encodes CDR1 DFQATT and CDR2 SNEGSKA (reference sequence). The CDR3 has 15 amino acids. This chain's CDR3 is CSARGTFRDNYGYTF.

The gene calls are TRBV15 and TRBJ2-1; with no DNA, the TCRdb D assignment of TRBD2 cannot be verified. Germline V gives CDR1 LNHNV, CDR2 YYDKDF (reference sequence). This CDR3 has 15 amino acids. CDR3 residues: CATSTRRASYNEQFF. Full variable domain (outside the CDR3, taken from reference TRBV15 and TRBJ2-1): DAMVIQNPRYQVTQFGKPVTLSCSQTLNHNVMYWYQQKSSQAPKLLFHYYDKDFNNEADTPDNFQSRRPNTSFCFLDIRSPGLGDTAMYLCATSTRRASYNEQFFGPGTRLTVL.

V gene TRBV28 combines with J gene TRBJ2-1. The CDR3 totals 14 residues. Looked up from germline, CDR1 is MDHEN and CDR2 is SYDVKM. The chain's CDR3 is CASSLSPMTNEQFF. Full variable domain (rest looked up from reference TRBV28 and TRBJ2-1): DVKVTQSSRYLVKRTGEKVFLECVQDMDHENMFWYRQDPGLGLRLIYFSYDVKMKEKGDIPEGYSVSREKKERFSLILESASTNQTSMYLCASSLSPMTNEQFFGPGTRLTVL.

The chain is built from TRBV10-1 and TRBJ2-7; TCRdb gives TRBD1 as the D gene, but with no DNA this cannot be confirmed. The length of the CDR3 is 14 residues. CDR1 is WNHNN and CDR2 is SYGVQD in the germline V gene (reference sequence). This CDR3 is CASSDTGGIYEQYF.

The gene calls are TRBV28 and TRBJ1-6; TCRdb gives TRBD1 as the D gene, but with no DNA this cannot be confirmed. The CDR3 length is 14 residues. CDR1 is MDHEN, CDR2 SYDVKM, per germline. CDR3 sequence: CASSSDRVNSPLHF.